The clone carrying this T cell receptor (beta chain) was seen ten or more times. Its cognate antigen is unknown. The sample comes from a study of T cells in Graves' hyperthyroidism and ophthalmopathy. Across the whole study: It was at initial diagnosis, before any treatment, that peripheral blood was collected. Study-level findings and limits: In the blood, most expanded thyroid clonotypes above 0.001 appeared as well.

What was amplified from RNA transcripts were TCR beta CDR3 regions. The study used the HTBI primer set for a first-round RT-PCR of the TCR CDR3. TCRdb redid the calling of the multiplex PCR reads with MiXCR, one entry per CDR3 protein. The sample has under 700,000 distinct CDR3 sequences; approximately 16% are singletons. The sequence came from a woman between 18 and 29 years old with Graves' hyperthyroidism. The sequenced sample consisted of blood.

The CDR3 is CSARIGTEWYEQYF. Written as DNA, the CDR3 is TGCAGTGCTAGAATTGGGACAGAGTGGTACGAGCAGTACTTC. This sequence joins TRBV20-1 and TRBJ2-7; 7 bases agree with TRBD1. This CDR3 has 14 residues. After removal of 2 bases from V and 4 bases from J, the junction contained 8 bases not matched to a gene. Germline-derived CDR1 and CDR2 are DFQATT and SNEGSKA (reference sequence).